The text below deals with one T cell receptor beta chain. This specimen belongs to a study of blood T cell repertoires in COVID-19. About the study: COVID-19 samples, acute and convalescent, were from the United States, Italy and Spain. The cDNA or gDNA used as material had been derived from T cells, B-cell-depleted T cells, or PBMCs.

Seattle participants joined during active infection and were tracked over time. The CDR3 has 14 residues. With 3 bases removed from V and 0 bases from J, the gap between germline ends came to 8 bases. The germline V gene encodes CDR1 LGHNT and CDR2 FRNRAP. Original analysis: By means of reference gene primer amplification, nucleated cell counts were estimated. TCRdb's copy holds only in-frame clones and misses some; the assay was immunoSEQ multiplex PCR. V and J calls and clone size come straight from that table; D and trimming were deduced from the DNA. The sample shows some 390,000 clones, around 91% of them seen only once.

This sequence joins TRBV12-5 and TRBJ1-2; D unclear. The sample comprised peripheral blood. This TCR derives from a woman in her thirties or forties with COVID-19, enrolled during active disease. CDR3 region: CASGFTDPNYGYTF. The DNA of the CDR3 is TGTGCTAGTGGTTTCACTGATCCTAACTATGGCTACACCTTC.